One sample yielded the 20 T cell receptor beta chains listed below, sequenced in a study of regulatory T cells in long-lasting Graves disease (dated by TCRdb to the early 2020s). Receptors were amplified or captured by multiplex PCR. The data were produced on an Illumina HiSeq 4000. CDR3 regions were amplified by Arm-PCR with iRepertoire HTBI primers to construct TCR beta libraries. TCRdb redid the processing of the public reads, applying fastp at Q25 and MiXCR, and retained in-frame beta chains. Each CDR3 protein appears once, grouped with its most common genes and DNA. Recorded for this sample are about 380,000 distinct CDR3 sequences; 15% to 17% of them occurred a single time. The ten largest clones represent about 20% of the sample. The time point label corresponds to: newly diagnosed GD, antithyroid drugs for less than 3 months. RNA was extracted from PBMCs in TRIzol for both TCR sequencing and RNA sequencing.

The sample consisted of peripheral blood mononuclear cells (PBMCs), taken at new diagnosis, from a patient treated with antithyroid drugs. These receptors came from a female donor with Graves disease.

This chain connects TRBV3-1 to TRBJ1-2, with 9 bases matching TRBD1. Germline V lookup: CDR1 LGHDT, CDR2 YNNKEL (reference sequence). Unmatched junction bases numbered 11, after V lost 5 bases and J lost 4 bases. The CDR3 is 16 amino acids. CDR3 coding DNA: TGTGCCAGCAGCGCTATTCCGGGACAGGGAAGCTATGGCTACACCTTC. As protein: CASSAIPGQGSYGYTF.

This clonotype was found many times. This chain joins TRBV24-1 and TRBJ1-2, with 9 bases identical to TRBD1. The CDR3 covers 16 residues. Trimming at V came to 4 bases and at J to 7 bases, leaving 12 bases not matched to a gene. Germline CDR1 reads KGHDR; CDR2 reads SFDVKD. CDR3 loop: CATSDPTGGRSAGYTF. The CDR3 DNA sequence: TGTGCCACCAGTGACCCCACAGGGGGCAGGTCAGCTGGCTACACCTTC.

The chain joins TRBV6-1 to TRBJ2-4; D might be TRBD2 (5 bases). Germline V gene sequence: CDR1 MNHNS, CDR2 SASEGT. The CDR3 runs 14 residues. Trimming removed 7 bases at V and 0 bases at J, with 10 bases between. CDR3 residues: CASTGDLAKNIQYF. The CDR3 DNA reads TGTGCCAGCACCGGGGATCTAGCCAAAAACATTCAGTACTTC.

This clonotype was observed a handful of times. V and J are TRBV9 and TRBJ2-3; a weak D match, TRBD2 (5 bases). The V and J ends lost 0 bases and 2 bases respectively, with 16 bases between them. This CDR3 spans 17 amino acids. Germline V gene sequence: CDR1 SGDLS, CDR2 YYNGEE. In DNA form, the CDR3 reads TGTGCCAGCAGCGTAGGTTCTACTCCGGGGTTCACAGATACGCAGTATTTT. Amino acids: CASSVGSTPGFTDTQYF.

This clonotype occurred many times. The chain couples TRBV12-3 or TRBV12-4 to TRBJ2-5; D perhaps matches TRBD2 (6 bases). V lost 3 bases to trimming and J lost 4 bases, with 27 bases between them. CDR3 size: 19 residues. In DNA form, the CDR3 reads TGTGCCAGCAGTTTTGGGAGAGGGGACCTAGCGTCATGGGGAGAGACCCAGTACTTC. It encodes CASSFGRGDLASWGETQYF.

This clonotype showed up many times. The CDR3, as DNA: TGTGCCAGCAGCTTACGCGGGTCCTCTCTAGCCAAAAACATTCAGTACTTC. Translating gives CASSLRGSSLAKNIQYF. The rearrangement uses TRBV7-2 and TRBJ2-4; D may be TRBD2 (5 bases). The V and J ends lost 2 bases and 0 bases respectively, with 14 bases between them. In germline, CDR1 is SGHTA, CDR2 FQGNSA. The CDR3 length is 17 residues.

This clonotype came up many times. The rearrangement joins TRBV5-1 to TRBJ2-3; D uncertain. V was shortened by 2 bases and J by 3 bases, with 22 bases between the two germline ends. CDR3 length: 18 amino acids. Germline V lookup: CDR1 SGHRS, CDR2 YFSETQ. CDR3 region: CASSFFRASKTLTDTQYF. As DNA, the CDR3 is TGCGCCAGCAGCTTTTTCCGGGCCTCCAAGACACTAACAGATACGCAGTATTTT.

This clonotype came up many times. This chain connects TRBV3-1 to TRBJ2-1; perhaps TRBD2 as D (6 bases). There are 12 residues in the CDR3. Germline loops: CDR1 LGHDT, CDR2 YNNKEL (reference sequence). For the CDR3, the DNA is TGTGTCACCCCGGGGGATAGCAATGAGCAGTTCTTC. Encoded protein: CVTPGDSNEQFF.

The chain links TRBV28 to TRBJ1-2; D is perhaps TRBD1 (6 bases). Germline-derived CDR1 and CDR2 are MDHEN and SYDVKM. CDR3 size: 12 residues. Deletions cut 8 bases from V and 10 bases from J, with 17 bases between. The chain's CDR3 is CASRGQRGAYTF. The CDR3 DNA is TGTGCCAGCCGGGGGCAGAGAGGGGCCTACACCTTC.

With respect to this clonotype: Possible read error: a much larger clone is one base away. The chain employs TRBV6-1 and TRBJ2-2; 8 bases line up with TRBD1. The germline CDR1 and CDR2 sequences are MNHNS and SASEGT. CDR3 length equals 15 residues. This CDR3 is CANSQRTGTTGELFF. The DNA for the CDR3 is TGTGCCAACAGTCAAAGGACAGGGACCACCGGGGAGCTGTTTTTT.

Only a few counts were recorded for this clonotype. J is TRBJ2-1 and V is TRBV12-3 or TRBV12-4; 8 positions match TRBD2. V lost 1 base, J lost 8 bases, and 7 bases stayed unmatched. CDR3 size: 15 residues. The CDR3 protein is CASSLDGRAGHEQFF. The CDR3 DNA is TGTGCCAGCAGTTTAGACGGGAGGGCTGGGCATGAGCAGTTCTTC.

This clonotype was seen many times. The V and J genes are TRBV7-2 and TRBJ1-4; TRBD1 is a possible D gene (5 bases). CDR1 and CDR2 from the germline V gene are SGHTA and FQGNSA. The CDR3 runs 16 residues. Trimming removed 0 bases from V and 5 bases from J, with 13 bases in between. The CDR3: CASSLARRTSNEKLFF. The CDR3 nucleotides read TGTGCCAGCAGCTTAGCGCGGAGGACATCGAATGAAAAACTGTTTTTT.

This clonotype was seen at least ten times. This chain joins TRBV28 and TRBJ1-4, with D hard to call. This CDR3 comprises 13 residues. The ends were cut back, 10 bases at V and 7 bases at J, with 16 bases in the middle. Per the germline V gene, CDR1 is MDHEN and CDR2 is SYDVKM. The CDR3 DNA sequence: TGTGCCACCGCGGGGTTAGGTTTTGAAAAACTGTTTTTT. It translates to CATAGLGFEKLFF. Together with reference TRBV28 and TRBJ1-4, the CDR3 gives the full variable domain: DVKVTQSSRYLVKRTGEKVFLECVQDMDHENMFWYRQDPGLGLRLIYFSYDVKMKEKGDIPEGYSVSREKKERFSLILESASTNQTSMYLCATAGLGFEKLFFGSGTQLSVL.

This clonotype appeared a few times. The chain combines TRBV27 with TRBJ2-2; TRBD2 matches at 9 bases. V was pared by 2 bases and J by 4 bases, with 5 bases of the junction left unmatched. The germline gives CDR1 MNHEY, CDR2 SMNVEV (reference sequence). The CDR3 is made up of 16 amino acids. As DNA, the CDR3 is TGTGCCAGCAGTTTAACCGGCGGGGGGGGCACCGGGGAGCTGTTTTTT. As protein: CASSLTGGGGTGELFF.

V usage is TRBV27 and J usage is TRBJ2-2; D is unclear. V was pared by 3 bases and J by 8 bases, with 7 bases between. From germline, CDR1 is MNHEY and CDR2 SMNVEV (reference sequence). There are 12 residues in the CDR3. DNA of the CDR3: TGTGCCAGCAGTTTTGTTTCAGGGGAGCTGTTTTTT. This translates into CASSFVSGELFF.

Only a few counts were recorded for this clonotype. The CDR3 reads CASSRSRSTGELFF. DNA of the CDR3: TGTGCCAGCAGCCGCTCTAGGAGCACCGGGGAGCTGTTTTTT. The chain couples TRBV3-1 to TRBJ2-2; no clear D gene. Trimming cost V 4 bases and J 4 bases, with 10 bases left between them. The CDR3 runs 14 residues. Germline V gene sequence: CDR1 LGHDT, CDR2 YNNKEL (reference sequence).

At least ten counts were recorded for this clonotype. This chain connects TRBV27 to TRBJ2-1, with D unclear. Germline V CDR1 and CDR2: MNHEY, SMNVEV (reference sequence). The CDR3 is 15 residues long. Trimming cost V 6 bases and J 6 bases, with 18 bases left between them. The CDR3 region has the DNA TGTGCCAGCAGCTCCCCCGGGCCTGTTCGCAATGAGCAGTTCTTC. Translated, it gives CASSSPGPVRNEQFF.

This clonotype came up many times. V is TRBV24-1 and J is TRBJ2-3, with unresolved D. The CDR3 is made up of 16 amino acids. Trimming pared 1 base from V and 0 bases from J, leaving 10 bases between. Germline loops: CDR1 KGHDR, CDR2 SFDVKD. CDR3 sequence (DNA): TGTGCCACCAGTGATTTCCGCCGGTCTAGCACAGATACGCAGTATTTT. Its protein is CATSDFRRSSTDTQYF.

This clonotype was seen more than once but under ten times. CDR3 loop: CAIRREGNEQYF. CDR3 DNA: TGTGCCATCAGGAGGGAGGGCAACGAGCAGTACTTC. The chain links TRBV10-3 to TRBJ2-7; TRBD2 matches 7 bases. Germline-derived CDR1 and CDR2 are ENHRY and SYGVKD. The junction had 4 bases not matched to a gene; V was cut back by 6 bases and J by 5 bases. This CDR3 spans 12 amino acids.

This clonotype was picked up many times. This chain uses TRBV3-1 with TRBJ1-6, with a weak D call TRBD1 (5 bases). Trimming shortened V by 6 bases and J by 7 bases, and 13 bases separated the two germline ends. CDR3 size: 14 residues. The germline gives CDR1 LGHDT, CDR2 YNNKEL (reference sequence). The CDR3 DNA is TGTGCCAGCAGAGGGGACGGTCAGAATTCACCCCTCCACTTT. This translates into CASRGDGQNSPLHF.